Here is one T cell receptor beta chain with its context. The antigen is unknown. The record originates from a study of T cell repertoires in cytomegalovirus infection. Study summary: Recently identified HLA-C-restricted and well-studied HLA-B-restricted CMV epitopes were used. An indication of both CMV infection and matching HLA type came from public TCR beta signatures. Findings and limits, study-wide: Cumulated frequencies of public TCR beta families served to identify carriers of CMV plus the relevant HLA. The study found HLA-C-restricted CMV-specific TCR beta clonotypes dominating the ex vivo response.

CDR3 length: 14 amino acids. Trimming pared 1 base from V and 1 base from J, leaving 7 bases between. Germline V lookup: CDR1 LGHDT, CDR2 YNNKEL (reference sequence). TCRdb reprocessed the reads with MiXCR, giving one entry per CDR3 protein. Here the sample spans approximately 300,000 distinct CDR3 sequences, 29% being singletons. The TCR was taken from a human donor in good health (CMV status not recorded). Some clones in this sample may be carry-over from other donors' samples. The genes are TRBV3-1 and TRBJ1-1; no clear D. Material: cultured PBMCs, obtained from culture after CMV antigen stimulation. Written as DNA, the CDR3 is TGTGCCAGCAGCCAAGCGTCAACGAACACTGAAGCTTTCTTT. It encodes CASSQASTNTEAFF.